This is a list of T cell receptor beta chains from one sample in a study of CD8+ T cells in alopecia areata. Generated by immunoSEQ multiplex PCR, the TCRdb table keeps only in-frame clones and is missing some. The sample contains some 51,000 clones, about 96% of which appear only once. The material was CD8+ T cells sorted from blood, obtained at week 0. These receptor sequences come from a human donor with alopecia areata. CDR3s include the opening cysteine and the closing phenylalanine or tryptophan. Fields, in order: V gene, CDR3 length, J gene, D gene, CDR3 DNA, CDR3 protein. The D gene is left open where the match is weak.

V gene: TRBV5-4; CDR3 length: 16; J gene: TRBJ2-3; D gene: NA; CDR3 DNA: TGTGCCAGCAGCCGCCTGGCAGGGCCTAGCACAGATACGCAGTATTTT; CDR3 protein: CASSRLAGPSTDTQYF
V gene: TRBV5-6; CDR3 length: 15; J gene: TRBJ2-3; D gene: NA; CDR3 DNA: TGTGCCAGCAGCTTCGAGTTTCGAAGCACAGATACGCAGTATTTT; CDR3 protein: CASSFEFRSTDTQYF
V gene: TRBV7-9; CDR3 length: 13; J gene: TRBJ1-2; D gene: NA; CDR3 DNA: TGTGCCTTCTCTTGGGATCTTGGCTATGGCTACACCTTC; CDR3 protein: CAFSWDLGYGYTF
V gene: TRBV30; CDR3 length: 14; J gene: TRBJ2-3; D gene: NA; CDR3 DNA: TGTGCCTGGAGTGTTGGAGCGGGCCGACCTGCGCAGTATTTT; CDR3 protein: CAWSVGAGRPAQYF
V gene: TRBV12-5; CDR3 length: 14; J gene: TRBJ1-5; D gene: NA; CDR3 DNA: TGTGCTAGTGGCCCCGAGGGTAGCAATCAGCCCCAGCATTTT; CDR3 protein: CASGPEGSNQPQHF
V gene: TRBV7-2; CDR3 length: 17; J gene: TRBJ1-1; D gene: NA; CDR3 DNA: TGTGCCAGCAGCCCAGCCCTCGGACAGTTCATGAACACTGAAGCTTTCTTT; CDR3 protein: CASSPALGQFMNTEAFF
V gene: TRBV2; CDR3 length: 14; J gene: TRBJ2-3; D gene: NA; CDR3 DNA: TGTGCCAGCAGTATCGCCCCAGCGACAGATACGCAGTATTTT; CDR3 protein: CASSIAPATDTQYF
V gene: TRBV7-9; CDR3 length: 13; J gene: TRBJ1-2; D gene: NA; CDR3 DNA: TGTGCCAGCAGCTTAGAAACAGCCTATGGCTACACCTTC; CDR3 protein: CASSLETAYGYTF
V gene: TRBV5-5; CDR3 length: 11; J gene: TRBJ2-1; D gene: NA; CDR3 DNA: TGTGCCAGCAGCTATAGCCTTGAGCAGTTCTTC; CDR3 protein: CASSYSLEQFF
V gene: TRBV6-5; CDR3 length: 16; J gene: TRBJ2-7; D gene: NA; CDR3 DNA: TGTGCCAGCAGTTACCCTCGACAACAAGGGGGCTACGAGCAGTACTTC; CDR3 protein: CASSYPRQQGGYEQYF
V gene: TRBV4-2; CDR3 length: 21; J gene: TRBJ2-2; D gene: TRBD2; CDR3 DNA: TGTGCCAGCAGCCAAGTCCGCTGGGGTGACGAGCGGGGGCTCAACACCGGGGAGCTGTTTTTT; CDR3 protein: CASSQVRWGDERGLNTGELFF
V gene: TRBV9; CDR3 length: 15; J gene: TRBJ2-3; D gene: NA; CDR3 DNA: TGTGCCAGCAGCGACGAGCTGCGGTCCACAGATACGCAGTATTTT; CDR3 protein: CASSDELRSTDTQYF
V gene: TRBV2; CDR3 length: 16; J gene: TRBJ1-2; D gene: NA; CDR3 DNA: TGTGCCAGCAGTGACCCACCGCCGGGGGATGACTATGGCTACACCTTC; CDR3 protein: CASSDPPPGDDYGYTF
V gene: TRBV6-1; CDR3 length: 15; J gene: TRBJ2-7; D gene: TRBD1; CDR3 DNA: TGTGCCAGCAGTTCACTCCCGGGACAGGGCTACGAGCAGTACTTC; CDR3 protein: CASSSLPGQGYEQYF
V gene: TRBV5-6; CDR3 length: 16; J gene: TRBJ2-1; D gene: NA; CDR3 DNA: TGTGCCAGCAGTAAGCCGGCTCGGCAGGGGCGGAATGAGCAGTTCTTC; CDR3 protein: CASSKPARQGRNEQFF
V gene: TRBV21-1; CDR3 length: 16; J gene: TRBJ1-6; D gene: NA; CDR3 DNA: TGTGCCAGCAGCCCTGACGGGCGAATCCGCGATTCACCCCTCCACTTT; CDR3 protein: CASSPDGRIRDSPLHF